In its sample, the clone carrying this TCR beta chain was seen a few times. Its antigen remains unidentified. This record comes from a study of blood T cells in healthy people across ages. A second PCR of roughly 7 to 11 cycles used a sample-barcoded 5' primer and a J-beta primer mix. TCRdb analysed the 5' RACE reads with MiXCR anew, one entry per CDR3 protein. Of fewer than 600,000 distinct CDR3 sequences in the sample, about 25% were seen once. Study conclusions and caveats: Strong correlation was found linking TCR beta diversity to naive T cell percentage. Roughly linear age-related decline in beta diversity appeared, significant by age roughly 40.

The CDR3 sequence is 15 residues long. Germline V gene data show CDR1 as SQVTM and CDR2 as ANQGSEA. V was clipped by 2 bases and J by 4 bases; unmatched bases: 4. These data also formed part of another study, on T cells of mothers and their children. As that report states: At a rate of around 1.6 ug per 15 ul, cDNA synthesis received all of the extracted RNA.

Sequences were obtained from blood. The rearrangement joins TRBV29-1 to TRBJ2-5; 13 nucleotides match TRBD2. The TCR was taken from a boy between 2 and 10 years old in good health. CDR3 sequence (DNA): TGCAGCGTTGAATTACTAGCGGGAGGGCGAGAGACCCAGTACTTC. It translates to CSVELLAGGRETQYF. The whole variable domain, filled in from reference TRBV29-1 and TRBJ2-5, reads SAVISQKPSRDICQRGTSLTIQCQVDSQVTMMFWYRQQPGQSLTLIATANQGSEATYESGFVIDKFPISRPNLTFSTLTVSNMSPEDSSIYLCSVELLAGGRETQYFGPGTRLLVL.